This is a list of T cell receptor beta chains from one sample in a study of T cells in Graves' hyperthyroidism and ophthalmopathy. TCRdb reanalysed the multiplex PCR reads using MiXCR and keeps one entry per CDR3 protein. The table includes over 400,000 distinct CDR3 sequences, 14% to 15% detected once. Source material: blood. These TCRs come from a man aged 18 to 29 with Graves' ophthalmopathy. Each CDR3 is given with its conserved first and last residue. Fields, in order: CDR3 length, J gene, V gene, clone size, D gene, CDR3 DNA, CDR3 protein. The D gene is left open where the match is weak. Clone size is shown for a subset of rows, as once, few, many or a class of expanded clone.

16 TRBJ1-1 TRBV7-2 few TRBD1 TGTGCCAGCAGCTTATGGACAGGGGGCCCGGGCACTGAAGCTTTCTTT CASSLWTGGPGTEAFF
10 TRBJ1-1 TRBV6-4 few NA TGTGCCGGCGCGAACACTGAAGCTTTCTTT CAGANTEAFF
13 TRBJ2-7 TRBV27 many NA TGTGCCAGCAGTTTAGGGGGCCTCAAGGAGCAGTACTTC CASSLGGLKEQYF
16 TRBJ2-1 TRBV20-1 few TRBD2 TGCAGTGCTAGAGCTAGCGGGGGGCTGTCCTACAATGAGCAGTTCTTC CSARASGGLSYNEQFF
17 TRBJ1-2 TRBV5-6 many NA TGTGCCAGCAGCTTGGTGGGCCCGCCGCAAACAACCTATGGCTACACCTTC CASSLVGPPQTTYGYTF
16 TRBJ2-5 TRBV27 NA TRBD2 TGTGCCAGCAGTTTAAGTCCTAGCGGGTCCCAAGAGACCCAGTACTTC CASSLSPSGSQETQYF
17 TRBJ2-3 TRBV4-1 NA TRBD2 TGCGCCAGCAGCCAAGAGTCAGCGGGAGGATACACAGATACGCAGTATTTT CASSQESAGGYTDTQYF
14 TRBJ1-1 TRBV5-1 many NA TGCGCCAGCAGCTTGGTAGGGGGGACCCCTGAAGCTTTCTTT CASSLVGGTPEAFF
15 TRBJ2-7 TRBV3-1 many TRBD2 TGTGCCAGCAGCCAGGGACTAGCGGGATCCTACGAGCAGTACTTC CASSQGLAGSYEQYF
13 TRBJ2-1 TRBV5-1 many NA TGCGCCAGCAGCTTGGAGGTCTACAATGAGCAGTTCTTC CASSLEVYNEQFF
15 TRBJ2-1 TRBV11-2 many TRBD2 TGTGCCAGCAGCACTAGCGGGGGGCCCGGGAATGAGCAGTTCTTC CASSTSGGPGNEQFF
18 TRBJ2-3 TRBV6-1 few NA TGTGCCAGCAGTGAAGCGGATACTAGCCCTTTTAACACAGATACGCAGTATTTT CASSEADTSPFNTDTQYF
18 TRBJ2-3 TRBV6-1 many TRBD1 TGTGCCAGCATCCTAACCCTATCAGGGGGTGCGACAACAGATACGCAGTATTTT CASILTLSGGATTDTQYF
14 TRBJ1-4 TRBV28 few NA TGTGCCAGCAGACCCCCGGGCTTAGGTGAAAAACTGTTTTTT CASRPPGLGEKLFF
14 TRBJ2-5 TRBV14 few NA TGTGCCAGCAGGAACACCGGGCGCCAAGAGACCCAGTACTTC CASRNTGRQETQYF
18 TRBJ2-2 TRBV3-1 many TRBD2 TGTGCCAGCAGCCAAATCGGGACTAGCGGGAGGGAAACCGGGGAGCTGTTTTTT CASSQIGTSGRETGELFF
16 TRBJ2-3 TRBV10-3 few TRBD2 TGTGCCATCAGTGAGAGTAGCGGGAGAGGAGCAGATACGCAGTATTTT CAISESSGRGADTQYF
15 TRBJ1-2 TRBV15 many TRBD1 TGTGCCACCAGCACGGGACAGGGGACGTTCCGTGGCTACACCTTC CATSTGQGTFRGYTF
15 TRBJ2-5 TRBV19 NA TRBD1 TGTGCCAGTAGTATTTTCGGGACAGGGGAAGAGGCCCAGTACTTC CASSIFGTGEEAQYF
15 TRBJ2-7 TRBV3-1 many TRBD2 TGTGCCAGCAGCCAAGGTATGACTAGCGGGTACGAGCAGTACTTC CASSQGMTSGYEQYF
16 TRBJ1-1 TRBV4-2 many NA TGTGCCAGCAGCCCTCCCGGGACTGTCCTGAACACTGAAGCTTTCTTT CASSPPGTVLNTEAFF
16 TRBJ2-3 TRBV7-8 many TRBD2 TGTGCCAGCAGCCTATACGGGACTAGCGGCACAGATACGCAGTATTTT CASSLYGTSGTDTQYF
17 TRBJ1-5 TRBV3-1 NA NA TGTGCCAGCAGCCAAGATCCAGTTGGCCTTAGCAATCAGCCCCAGCATTTT CASSQDPVGLSNQPQHF